This TCR beta chain was captured in a study of T cell responses to AZD1222 COVID-19 vaccine. About the research overall: Pooling covered second doses at about 4 or about 12 weeks. Overall study results and limits: No day 14 peak samples; only post-peak repertoires were characterized. Baseline serology detected seropositivity in only six AZD1222 recipients. Unmutated variant regions are reportedly targeted by nearly half of spike-specific TCRs.

CDR3 length: 15 amino acids. Per germline, CDR1 MDHEN and CDR2 SYDVKM. The ends were cut back, 8 bases at V and 0 bases at J, with 14 bases in the middle. As concerns this clone: Its specificity is unknown.

Measured with immunoSEQ multiplex PCR; TCRdb has only the in-frame clones, and not every one. The sample consists of about 120,000 clones, roughly 90% of them appearing once. The J gene is TRBJ1-5, the V gene TRBV28; a weak D match, TRBD1 (6 bases). The starting material was peripheral blood, obtained on day 0 of AZD1222 vaccination. This TCR came from an adult in good health. The CDR3 nucleotides are TGTGCCAGCCGAAACTCAGGGGTTAGCAATCAGCCCCAGCATTTT. This translates into CASRNSGVSNQPQHF. Based on the CDR3 plus reference TRBV28 and TRBJ1-5, the full variable domain is DVKVTQSSRYLVKRTGEKVFLECVQDMDHENMFWYRQDPGLGLRLIYFSYDVKMKEKGDIPEGYSVSREKKERFSLILESASTNQTSMYLCASRNSGVSNQPQHFGDGTRLSIL.